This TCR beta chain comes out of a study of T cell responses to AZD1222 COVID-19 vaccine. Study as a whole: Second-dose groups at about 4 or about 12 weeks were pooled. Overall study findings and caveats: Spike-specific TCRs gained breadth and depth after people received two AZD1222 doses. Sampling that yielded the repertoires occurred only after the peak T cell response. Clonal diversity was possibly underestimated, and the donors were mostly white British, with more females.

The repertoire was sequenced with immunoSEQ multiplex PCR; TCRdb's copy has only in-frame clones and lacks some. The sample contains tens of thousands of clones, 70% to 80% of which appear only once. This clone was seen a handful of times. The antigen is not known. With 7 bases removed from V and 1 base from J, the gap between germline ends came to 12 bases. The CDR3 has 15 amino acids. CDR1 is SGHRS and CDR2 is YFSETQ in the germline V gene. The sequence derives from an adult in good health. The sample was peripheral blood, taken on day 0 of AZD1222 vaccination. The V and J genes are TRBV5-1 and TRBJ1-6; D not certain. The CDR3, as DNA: TGCGCCAGCTCCCCTCGGGCTTCCTATAATTCACCCCTCCACTTT. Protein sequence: CASSPRASYNSPLHF.